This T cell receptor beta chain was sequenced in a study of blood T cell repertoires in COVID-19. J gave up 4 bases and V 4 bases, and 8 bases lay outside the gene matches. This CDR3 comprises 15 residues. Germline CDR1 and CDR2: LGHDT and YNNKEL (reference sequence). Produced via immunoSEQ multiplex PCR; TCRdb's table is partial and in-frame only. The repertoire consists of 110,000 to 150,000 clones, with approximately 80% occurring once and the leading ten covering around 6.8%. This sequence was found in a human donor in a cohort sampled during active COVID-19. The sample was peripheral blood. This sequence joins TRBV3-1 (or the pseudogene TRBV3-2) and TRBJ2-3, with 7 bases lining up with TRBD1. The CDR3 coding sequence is TGTGCCAGCAGCCCCCAGGGCCAGGGGGCAGATACGCAGTATTTT. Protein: CASSPQGQGADTQYF.